Sequencing of this T cell receptor beta chain was carried out in a study of CD8 T cells in ankylosing spondylitis. Study-wide findings and caveats: There was a TCR beta motif, made of 7 to 9 highly homologous variants, that appeared characteristic of ankylosing spondylitis blood. Those disease-linked clones were CD8+; they were also relatively rare in peripheral blood. In ankylosing spondylitis patients, matched synovial fluid reportedly showed significant enrichment of disease-linked clones.

This clonotype was observed a handful of times. Its antigen remains unknown. CDR1 and CDR2 from the germline V gene are LNHNV and YYDKDF (reference sequence). The length of the CDR3 is 18 residues. V lost 0 bases and J lost 3, with 18 bases in between. Libraries for TCR beta were made by quantitative 5'-RACE with molecular barcodes. TCRdb ran MiXCR on the 5' RACE reads and lists one entry per CDR3 protein. The sample lists over 450,000 distinct CDR3 sequences, approximately 12% occurring once. This receptor was obtained from a male donor with ankylosing spondylitis. Material for sequencing was blood, either unsorted or a sorted T cell fraction (not recorded which). The V and J genes are TRBV15 and TRBJ2-1, with TRBD2 as a possible D gene (6 bases). The CDR3 region has the DNA TGTGCCACCAGCAGAGACCCCCTAGCGCCCAACAGCTACAATGAGCAGTTCTTC. It specifies CATSRDPLAPNSYNEQFF. Full variable domain (remainder filled in from reference TRBV15 and TRBJ2-1): DAMVIQNPRYQVTQFGKPVTLSCSQTLNHNVMYWYQQKSSQAPKLLFHYYDKDFNNEADTPDNFQSRRPNTSFCFLDIRSPGLGDTAMYLCATSRDPLAPNSYNEQFFGPGTRLTVL.